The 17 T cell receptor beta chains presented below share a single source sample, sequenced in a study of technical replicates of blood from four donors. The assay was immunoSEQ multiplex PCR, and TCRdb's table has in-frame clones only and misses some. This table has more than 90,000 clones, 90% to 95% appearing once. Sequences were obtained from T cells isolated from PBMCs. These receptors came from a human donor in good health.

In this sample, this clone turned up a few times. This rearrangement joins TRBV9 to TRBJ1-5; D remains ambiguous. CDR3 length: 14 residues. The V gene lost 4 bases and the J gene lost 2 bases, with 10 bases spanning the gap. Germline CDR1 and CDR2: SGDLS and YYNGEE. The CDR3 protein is CASSSLAGNQPQHF. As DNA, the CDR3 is TGTGCCAGCAGCTCCTTGGCGGGCAATCAGCCCCAGCATTTT.

DNA of the CDR3: TGCGCCAGCAGCCAACTTAGGACAGGGGGGGAATCCCAAGAGACCCAGTACTTC. Protein sequence: CASSQLRTGGESQETQYF. The chain couples TRBV4-1 to TRBJ2-5; 10 bases fit TRBD1. Germline V gives CDR1 MGHRA, CDR2 YSYEKL. The CDR3 length is 18 residues. The trim removed 2 bases at V and 1 base at J, leaving 10 bases unmatched.

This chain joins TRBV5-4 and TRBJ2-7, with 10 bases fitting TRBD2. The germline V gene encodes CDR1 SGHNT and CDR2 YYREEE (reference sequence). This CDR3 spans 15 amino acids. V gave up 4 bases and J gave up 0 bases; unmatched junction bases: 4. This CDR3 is CASSAGTSDSYEQYF. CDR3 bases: TGTGCCAGCAGCGCCGGGACTAGCGACTCCTACGAGCAGTACTTC.

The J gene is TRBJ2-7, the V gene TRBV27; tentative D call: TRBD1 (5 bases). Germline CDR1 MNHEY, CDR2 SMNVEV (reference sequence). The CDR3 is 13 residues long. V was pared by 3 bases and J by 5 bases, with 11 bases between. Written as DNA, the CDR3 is TGTGCCAGCAGTTTGGACACCCTTGACGAGCAGTACTTC. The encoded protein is CASSLDTLDEQYF.

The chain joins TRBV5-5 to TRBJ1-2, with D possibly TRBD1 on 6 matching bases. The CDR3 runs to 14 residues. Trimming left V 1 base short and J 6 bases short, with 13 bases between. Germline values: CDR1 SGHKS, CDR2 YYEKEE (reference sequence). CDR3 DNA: TGTGCCAGCAGCTTGTCCCGGACAGCGGATGGCTACACCTTC. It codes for CASSLSRTADGYTF.

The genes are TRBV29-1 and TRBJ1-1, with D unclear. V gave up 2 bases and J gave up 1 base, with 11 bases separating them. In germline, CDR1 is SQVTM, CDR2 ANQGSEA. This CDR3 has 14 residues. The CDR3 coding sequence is TGCAGCGTTGAAATGGAGTTCGGGAACACTGAAGCTTTCTTT. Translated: CSVEMEFGNTEAFF.

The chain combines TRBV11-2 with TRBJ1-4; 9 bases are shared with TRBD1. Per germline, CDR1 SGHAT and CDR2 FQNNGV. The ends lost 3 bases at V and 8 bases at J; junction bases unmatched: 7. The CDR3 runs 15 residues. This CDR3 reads CASSLAGTGREKLFF. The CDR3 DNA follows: TGTGCCAGCAGCTTGGCCGGGACAGGGAGAGAAAAACTGTTTTTT.

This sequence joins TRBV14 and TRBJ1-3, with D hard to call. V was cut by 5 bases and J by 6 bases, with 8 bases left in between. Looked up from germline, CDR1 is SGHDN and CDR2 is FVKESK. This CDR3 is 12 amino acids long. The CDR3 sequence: CASSLRANTIYF. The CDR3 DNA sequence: TGTGCCAGCAGCTTGAGGGCAAACACCATATATTTT.

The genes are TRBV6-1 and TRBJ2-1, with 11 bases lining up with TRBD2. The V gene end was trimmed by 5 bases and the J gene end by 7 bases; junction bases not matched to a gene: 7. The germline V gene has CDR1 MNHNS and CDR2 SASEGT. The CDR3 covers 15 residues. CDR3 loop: CASSSPGLAANEQFF. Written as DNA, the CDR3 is TGTGCCAGCAGTTCCCCGGGACTAGCGGCTAATGAGCAGTTCTTC.

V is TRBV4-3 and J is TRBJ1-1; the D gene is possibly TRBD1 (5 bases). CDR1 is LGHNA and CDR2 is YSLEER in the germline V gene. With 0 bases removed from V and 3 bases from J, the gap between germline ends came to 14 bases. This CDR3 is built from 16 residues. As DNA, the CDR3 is TGCGCCAGCAGCCAAGAAGGGGTGGGACTTGACACTGAAGCTTTCTTT. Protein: CASSQEGVGLDTEAFF.

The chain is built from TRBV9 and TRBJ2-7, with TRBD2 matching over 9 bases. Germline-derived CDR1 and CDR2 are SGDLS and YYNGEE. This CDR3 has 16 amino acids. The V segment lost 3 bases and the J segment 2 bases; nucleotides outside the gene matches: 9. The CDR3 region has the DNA TGTGCCAGCAGCGGACCGTCCGGGACTAGCCCCTACGAGCAGTACTTC. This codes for CASSGPSGTSPYEQYF.

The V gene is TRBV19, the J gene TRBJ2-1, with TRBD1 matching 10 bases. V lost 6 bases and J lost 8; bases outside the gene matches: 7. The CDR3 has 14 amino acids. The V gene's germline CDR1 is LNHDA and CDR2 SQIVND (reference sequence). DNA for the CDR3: TGTGCCAGTAGGCCGGGACAGGGGTTTCATGAGCAGTTCTTC. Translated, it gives CASRPGQGFHEQFF. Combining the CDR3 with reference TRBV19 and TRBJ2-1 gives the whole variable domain DGGITQSPKYLFRKEGQNVTLSCEQNLNHDAMYWYRQDPGQGLRLIYYSQIVNDFQKGDIAEGYSVSREKKESFPLTVTSAQKNPTAFYLCASRPGQGFHEQFFGPGTRLTVL.

CDR3 DNA sequence: TGTGCCAGCAGCCCCCGACTAGCGGGAGTACCCTACGAGCAGTACTTC. The encoded protein is CASSPRLAGVPYEQYF. The rearrangement uses TRBV9 and TRBJ2-5; TRBD2 aligns across 12 bases. The J call may be incorrect, as the DNA end agrees better with TRBJ2-7. Germline assignment: CDR1 SGDLS and CDR2 YYNGEE. This CDR3 region has 16 residues.

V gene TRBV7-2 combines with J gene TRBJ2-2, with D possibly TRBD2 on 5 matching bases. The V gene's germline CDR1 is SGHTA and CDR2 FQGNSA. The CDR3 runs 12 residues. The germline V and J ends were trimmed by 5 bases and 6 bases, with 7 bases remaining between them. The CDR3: CASSKRAGELFF. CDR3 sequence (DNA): TGTGCCAGCAGCAAGAGGGCCGGGGAGCTGTTTTTT.

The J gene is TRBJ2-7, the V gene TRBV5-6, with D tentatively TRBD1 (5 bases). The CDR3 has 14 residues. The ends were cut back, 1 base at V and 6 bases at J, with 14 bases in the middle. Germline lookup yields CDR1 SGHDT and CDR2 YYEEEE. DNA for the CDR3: TGTGCCAGCAGCTTGTTGCAGGATCAGGGCGAGCAGTACTTC. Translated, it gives CASSLLQDQGEQYF. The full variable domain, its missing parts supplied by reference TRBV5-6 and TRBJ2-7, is DAGVTQSPTHLIKTRGQQVTLRCSPKSGHDTVSWYQQALGQGPQFIFQYYEEEERQRGNFPDRFSGHQFPNYSSELNVNALLLGDSALYLCASSLLQDQGEQYFGPGTRLTVT.

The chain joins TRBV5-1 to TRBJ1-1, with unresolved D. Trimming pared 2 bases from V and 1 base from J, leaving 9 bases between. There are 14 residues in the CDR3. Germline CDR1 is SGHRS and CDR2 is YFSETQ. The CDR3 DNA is TGCGCCAGCAGCTTCGGGGTCGGGAACACTGAAGCTTTCTTT. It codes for CASSFGVGNTEAFF.

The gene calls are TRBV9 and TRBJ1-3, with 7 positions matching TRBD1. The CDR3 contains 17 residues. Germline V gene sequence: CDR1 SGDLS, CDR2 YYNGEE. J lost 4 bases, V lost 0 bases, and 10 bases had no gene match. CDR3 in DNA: TGTGCCAGCAGCGTAGCCGGATCGACAGGGTTAGGAAACACCATATATTTT. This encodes CASSVAGSTGLGNTIYF.